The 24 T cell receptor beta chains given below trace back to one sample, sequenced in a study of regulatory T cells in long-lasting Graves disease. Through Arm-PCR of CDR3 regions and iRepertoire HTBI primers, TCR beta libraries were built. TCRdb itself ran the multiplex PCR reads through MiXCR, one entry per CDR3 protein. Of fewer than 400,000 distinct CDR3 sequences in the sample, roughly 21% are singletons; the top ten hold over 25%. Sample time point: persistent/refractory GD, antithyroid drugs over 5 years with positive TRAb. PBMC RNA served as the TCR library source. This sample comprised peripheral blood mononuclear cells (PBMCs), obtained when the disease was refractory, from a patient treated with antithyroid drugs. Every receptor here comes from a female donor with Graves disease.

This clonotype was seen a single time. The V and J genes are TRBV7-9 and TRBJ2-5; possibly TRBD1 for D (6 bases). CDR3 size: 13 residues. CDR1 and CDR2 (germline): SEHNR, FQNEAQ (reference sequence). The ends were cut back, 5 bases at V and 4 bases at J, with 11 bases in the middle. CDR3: CASSTGWGETQYF. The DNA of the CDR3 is TGTGCCAGCAGCACAGGGTGGGGAGAGACCCAGTACTTC. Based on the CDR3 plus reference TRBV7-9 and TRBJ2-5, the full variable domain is DTGVSQNPRHKITKRGQNVTFRCDPISEHNRLYWYRQTLGQGPEFLTYFQNEAQLEKSRLLSDRFSAERPKGSFSTLEIQRTEQGDSAMYLCASSTGWGETQYFGPGTRLLVL.

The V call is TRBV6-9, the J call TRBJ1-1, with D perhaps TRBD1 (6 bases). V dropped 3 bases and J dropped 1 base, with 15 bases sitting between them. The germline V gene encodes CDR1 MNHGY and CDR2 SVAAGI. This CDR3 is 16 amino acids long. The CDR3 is CASSYYPGQSNTEAFF. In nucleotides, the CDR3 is TGTGCCAGCAGTTACTACCCGGGACAATCGAACACTGAAGCTTTCTTT.

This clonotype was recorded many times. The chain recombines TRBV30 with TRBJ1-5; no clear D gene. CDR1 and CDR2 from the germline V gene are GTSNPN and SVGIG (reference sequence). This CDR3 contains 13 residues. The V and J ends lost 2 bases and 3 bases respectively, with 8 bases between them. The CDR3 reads CAWSPGSNQPQHF. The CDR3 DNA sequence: TGTGCCTGGAGTCCGGGGTCCAATCAGCCCCAGCATTTT.

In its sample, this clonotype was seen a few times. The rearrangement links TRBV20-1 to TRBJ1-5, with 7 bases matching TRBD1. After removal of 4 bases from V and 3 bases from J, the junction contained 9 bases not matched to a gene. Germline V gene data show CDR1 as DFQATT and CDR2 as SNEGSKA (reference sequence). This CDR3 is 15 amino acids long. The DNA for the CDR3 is TGCAGTGCTACCCAGACAGGGACCTACAATCAGCCCCAGCATTTT. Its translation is CSATQTGTYNQPQHF.

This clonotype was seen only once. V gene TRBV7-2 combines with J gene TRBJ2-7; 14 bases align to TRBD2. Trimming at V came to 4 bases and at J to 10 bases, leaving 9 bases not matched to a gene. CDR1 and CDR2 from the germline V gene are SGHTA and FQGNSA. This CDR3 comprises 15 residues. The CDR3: CASSSGRLAGGVQYF. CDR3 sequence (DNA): TGTGCCAGCAGCTCGGGCCGACTAGCGGGGGGGGTTCAGTACTTC.

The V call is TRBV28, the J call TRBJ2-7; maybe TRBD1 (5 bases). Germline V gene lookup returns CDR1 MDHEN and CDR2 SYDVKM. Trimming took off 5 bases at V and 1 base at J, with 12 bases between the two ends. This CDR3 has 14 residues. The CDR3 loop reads CASSRIGQSYEQYF. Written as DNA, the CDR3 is TGTGCCAGCAGTCGTATCGGACAATCCTACGAGCAGTACTTC.

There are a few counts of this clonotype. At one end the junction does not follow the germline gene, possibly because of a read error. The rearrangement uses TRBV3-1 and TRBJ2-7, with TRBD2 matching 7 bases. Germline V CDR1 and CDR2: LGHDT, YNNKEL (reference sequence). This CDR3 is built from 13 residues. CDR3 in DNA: TGTGCCAGCAACCCCGGGGGGAGCCACGAGCGGTACTTC. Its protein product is CASNPGGSHERYF.

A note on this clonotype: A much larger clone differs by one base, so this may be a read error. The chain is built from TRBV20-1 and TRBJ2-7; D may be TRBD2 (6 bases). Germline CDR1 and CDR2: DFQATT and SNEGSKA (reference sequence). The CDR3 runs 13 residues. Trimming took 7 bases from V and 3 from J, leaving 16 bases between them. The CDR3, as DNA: TGCAGTGTACTTTTTAGCGGATTCTACGAGCAGTACTTC. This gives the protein CSVLFSGFYEQYF.

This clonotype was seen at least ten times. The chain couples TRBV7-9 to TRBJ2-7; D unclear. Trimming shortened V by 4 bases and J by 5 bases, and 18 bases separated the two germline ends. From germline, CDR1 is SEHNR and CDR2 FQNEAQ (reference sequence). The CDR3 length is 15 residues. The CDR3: CASSSPGKDWHEQYF. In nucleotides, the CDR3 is TGTGCCAGCAGCTCCCCTGGAAAAGACTGGCACGAGCAGTACTTC.

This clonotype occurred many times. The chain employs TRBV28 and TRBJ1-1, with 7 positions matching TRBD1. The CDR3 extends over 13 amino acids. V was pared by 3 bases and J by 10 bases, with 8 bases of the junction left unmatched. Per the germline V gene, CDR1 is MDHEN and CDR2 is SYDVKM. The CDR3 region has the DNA TGTGCCAGCAGTTTGCCGCGACAGGGCGCAGCTTTCTTT. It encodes CASSLPRQGAAFF.

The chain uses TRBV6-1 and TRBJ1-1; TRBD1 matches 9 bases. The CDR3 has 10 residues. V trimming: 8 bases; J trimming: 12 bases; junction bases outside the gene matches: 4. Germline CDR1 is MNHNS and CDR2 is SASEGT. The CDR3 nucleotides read TGTGCCAGCCGGGGACAGGGATCTTTCTTT. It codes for CASRGQGSFF.

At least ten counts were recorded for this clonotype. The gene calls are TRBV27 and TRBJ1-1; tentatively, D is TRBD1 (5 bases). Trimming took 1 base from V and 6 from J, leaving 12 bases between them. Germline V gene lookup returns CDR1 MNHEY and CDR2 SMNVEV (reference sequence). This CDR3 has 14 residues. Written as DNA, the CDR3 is TGTGCCAGCAGTTTATTGGGAGGGGTCCCTGAAGCTTTCTTT. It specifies CASSLLGGVPEAFF.

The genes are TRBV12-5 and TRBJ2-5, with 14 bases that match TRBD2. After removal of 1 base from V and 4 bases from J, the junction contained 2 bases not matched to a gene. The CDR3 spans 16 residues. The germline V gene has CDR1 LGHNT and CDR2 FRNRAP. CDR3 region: CASGLGGTSGRETQYF. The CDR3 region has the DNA TGTGCTAGTGGTTTGGGAGGGACTAGCGGGAGAGAGACCCAGTACTTC.

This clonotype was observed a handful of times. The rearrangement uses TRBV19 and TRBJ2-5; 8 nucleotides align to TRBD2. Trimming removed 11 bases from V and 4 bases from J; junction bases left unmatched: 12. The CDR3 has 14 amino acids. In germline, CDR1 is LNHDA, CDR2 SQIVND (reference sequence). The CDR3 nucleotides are TGTGCCGTGGGGAGAGCGGGAGAGGGAGAGACCCAGTACTTC. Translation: CAVGRAGEGETQYF.

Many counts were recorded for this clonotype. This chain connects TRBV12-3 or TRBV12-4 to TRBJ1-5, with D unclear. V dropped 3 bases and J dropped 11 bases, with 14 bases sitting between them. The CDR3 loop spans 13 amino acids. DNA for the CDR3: TGTGCCAGCAGTTTTGGTCCCGACGGGGCCCAGCATTTT. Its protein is CASSFGPDGAQHF.

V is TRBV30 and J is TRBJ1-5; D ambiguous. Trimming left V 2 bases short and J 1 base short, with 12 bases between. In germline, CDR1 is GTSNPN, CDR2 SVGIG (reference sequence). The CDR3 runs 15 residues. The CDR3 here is CAWSSRYRSNQPQHF. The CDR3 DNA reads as TGTGCCTGGAGTTCGAGGTATAGAAGCAATCAGCCCCAGCATTTT. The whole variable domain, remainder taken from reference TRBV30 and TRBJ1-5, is SQTIHQWPATLVQPVGSPLSLECTVEGTSNPNLYWYRQAAGRGLQLLFYSVGIGQISSEVPQNLSASRPQDRQFILSSKKLLLSDSGFYLCAWSSRYRSNQPQHFGDGTRLSIL.

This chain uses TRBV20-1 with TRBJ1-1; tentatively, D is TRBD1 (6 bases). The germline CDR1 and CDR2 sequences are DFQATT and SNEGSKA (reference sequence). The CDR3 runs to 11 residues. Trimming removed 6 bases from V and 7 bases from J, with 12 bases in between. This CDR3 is CSADRTVEAFF. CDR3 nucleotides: TGCAGTGCCGACAGGACAGTTGAAGCTTTCTTT.

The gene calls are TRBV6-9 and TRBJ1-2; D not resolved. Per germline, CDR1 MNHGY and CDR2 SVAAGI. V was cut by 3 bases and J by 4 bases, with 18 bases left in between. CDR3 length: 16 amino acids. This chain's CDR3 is CASSYKTTGWAYGYTF. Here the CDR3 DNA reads TGTGCCAGCAGTTACAAGACAACGGGTTGGGCCTATGGCTACACCTTC.

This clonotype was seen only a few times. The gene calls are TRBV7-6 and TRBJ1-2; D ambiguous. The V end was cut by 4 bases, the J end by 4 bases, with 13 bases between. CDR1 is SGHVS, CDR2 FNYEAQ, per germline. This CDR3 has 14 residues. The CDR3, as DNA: TGTGCCAGCAGCTCCGGTAGGGAAGGCTATGGCTACACCTTC. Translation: CASSSGREGYGYTF.

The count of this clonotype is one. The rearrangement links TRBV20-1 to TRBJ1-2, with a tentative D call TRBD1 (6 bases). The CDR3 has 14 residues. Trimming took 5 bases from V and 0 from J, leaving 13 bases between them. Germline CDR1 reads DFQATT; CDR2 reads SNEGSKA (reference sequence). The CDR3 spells CSAYPGQPNYGYTF. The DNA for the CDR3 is TGCAGTGCTTATCCGGGACAACCTAACTATGGCTACACCTTC.

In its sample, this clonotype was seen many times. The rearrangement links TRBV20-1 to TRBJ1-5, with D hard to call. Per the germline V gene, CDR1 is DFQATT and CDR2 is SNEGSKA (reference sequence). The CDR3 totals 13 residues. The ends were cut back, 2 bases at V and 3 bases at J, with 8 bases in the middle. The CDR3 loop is CSARLLHNQPQHF. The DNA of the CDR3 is TGCAGTGCTAGATTGCTTCACAATCAGCCCCAGCATTTT.

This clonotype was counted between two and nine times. CDR3 sequence reads: CASSLGTGTETQYF. CDR3 bases: TGCGCCAGCAGCTTGGGTACAGGGACAGAGACCCAGTACTTC. The chain links TRBV5-1 to TRBJ2-5; D is possibly TRBD1 (6 bases). Trimming removed 0 bases at V and 4 bases at J, with 10 bases between. CDR1 is SGHRS and CDR2 is YFSETQ in the germline V gene. This CDR3 has 14 amino acids.

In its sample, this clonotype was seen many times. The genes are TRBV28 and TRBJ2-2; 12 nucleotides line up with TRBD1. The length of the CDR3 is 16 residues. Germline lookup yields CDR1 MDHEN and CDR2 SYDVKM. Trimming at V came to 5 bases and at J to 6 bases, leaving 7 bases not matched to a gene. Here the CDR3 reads CASSKMGTGGAGELFF. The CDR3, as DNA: TGTGCCAGCAGTAAAATGGGGACAGGGGGCGCCGGGGAGCTGTTTTTT.

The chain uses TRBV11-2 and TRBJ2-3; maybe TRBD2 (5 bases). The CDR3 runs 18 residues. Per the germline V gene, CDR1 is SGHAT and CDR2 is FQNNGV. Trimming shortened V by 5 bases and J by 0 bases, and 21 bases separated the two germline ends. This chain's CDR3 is CASSTPSGGRTSTDTQYF. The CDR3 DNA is TGTGCCAGCAGCACACCCTCTGGCGGGCGGACGAGCACAGATACGCAGTATTTT.